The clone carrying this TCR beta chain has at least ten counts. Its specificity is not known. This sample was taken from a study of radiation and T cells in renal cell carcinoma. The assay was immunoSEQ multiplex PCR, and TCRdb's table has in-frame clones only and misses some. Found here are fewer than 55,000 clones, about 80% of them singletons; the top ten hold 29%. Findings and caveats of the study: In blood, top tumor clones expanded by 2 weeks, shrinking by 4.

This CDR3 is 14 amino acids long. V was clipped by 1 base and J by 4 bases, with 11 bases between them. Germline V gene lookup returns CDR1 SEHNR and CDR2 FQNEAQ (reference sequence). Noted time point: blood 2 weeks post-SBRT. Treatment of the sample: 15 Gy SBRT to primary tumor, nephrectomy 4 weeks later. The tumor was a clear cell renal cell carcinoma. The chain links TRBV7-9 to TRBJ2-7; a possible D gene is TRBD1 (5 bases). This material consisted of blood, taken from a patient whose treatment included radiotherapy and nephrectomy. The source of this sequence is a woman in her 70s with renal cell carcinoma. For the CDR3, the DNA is TGTGCCAGCAGCTTAGGGTCAGGGTGGTACGAGCAGTACTTC. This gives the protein CASSLGSGWYEQYF. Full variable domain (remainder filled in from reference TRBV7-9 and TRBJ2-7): DTGVSQNPRHKITKRGQNVTFRCDPISEHNRLYWYRQTLGQGPEFLTYFQNEAQLEKSRLLSDRFSAERPKGSFSTLEIQRTEQGDSAMYLCASSLGSGWYEQYFGPGTRLTVT.